The 23 T cell receptor beta chains listed next were all sequenced from one sample in a study of blood T cell repertoires in COVID-19 (dated by TCRdb to between 2020 and 2021). Library preparation used the immunoSEQ multiplex PCR assay. Held by TCRdb, this immuneACCESS table contains in-frame sequences only and omits some clones. Under half of the omission traces to an unresolved V gene where checked; the cause of the rest is unknown. The sample has fewer than 350,000 clones on record, about 88% of them singletons. The top ten clonotypes cover over 10% of the sample. What was sequenced was peripheral blood. The receptors were gathered from a woman between 70 and 85 years old with COVID-19, enrolled during active disease.

The rearrangement uses TRBV27 and TRBJ1-2; D may be TRBD1 (5 bases). V dropped 3 bases and J dropped 5 bases, with 10 bases sitting between them. CDR3 length: 13 residues. Per the germline V gene, CDR1 is MNHEY and CDR2 is SMNVEV (reference sequence). Here the CDR3 reads CASSFRVGYGYTF. CDR3 DNA sequence: TGTGCCAGCAGTTTCAGGGTTGGGTATGGCTACACCTTC.

Worth noting for this clone: This CDR3 is also generated by other DNA sequences in the sample. The chain recombines TRBV19 with TRBJ1-1; no firm D call. The V gene lost 3 bases and the J gene lost 1 base, with 6 bases spanning the gap. The CDR3 extends over 13 amino acids. CDR1 is LNHDA, CDR2 SQIVND, per germline (reference sequence). The CDR3 sequence is CASSIMSNTEAFF. In DNA, the CDR3 is TGTGCCAGTAGTATCATGTCGAACACTGAAGCTTTCTTT.

This rearrangement joins TRBV19 to TRBJ2-5; 11 nucleotides align to TRBD2. The V gene end was trimmed by 4 bases and the J gene end by 5 bases; junction bases not matched to a gene: 6. The CDR3 contains 15 residues. Germline V gene data show CDR1 as LNHDA and CDR2 as SQIVND (reference sequence). The CDR3 sequence is CASSRRTSGRETQYF. The CDR3 region has the DNA TGTGCCAGTAGTAGACGGACTAGCGGGCGGGAGACCCAGTACTTC.

This clone showed up just a few times. This chain connects TRBV6-5 to TRBJ1-1; 8 bases map to TRBD1. Trimming cost V 5 bases and J 11 bases; bases outside gene matches: 7. CDR3 length: 12 amino acids. Germline assignment: CDR1 MNHEY and CDR2 SVGAGI. The DNA for the CDR3 is TGTGCCAGCAGTACCACAGGGGGGGAGGCTTTCTTT. This gives the protein CASSTTGGEAFF.

This chain connects TRBV2 to TRBJ1-5, with 8 bases lining up with TRBD1. The length of the CDR3 is 13 residues. The V gene end was trimmed by 7 bases and the J gene end by 5 bases; junction bases not matched to a gene: 4. The V gene's germline CDR1 is SNHLY and CDR2 FYNNEI. CDR3 bases: TGTGCCAGCAACGGACAGGGCGATCAGCCCCAGCATTTT. This encodes CASNGQGDQPQHF.

V usage is TRBV5-4 and J usage is TRBJ2-7; D might be TRBD2 (5 bases). The germline V gene encodes CDR1 SGHNT and CDR2 YYREEE (reference sequence). V was shortened by 1 base and J by 2 bases, with 10 bases between the two germline ends. CDR3 size: 14 residues. The CDR3 DNA reads as TGTGCCAGCAGCTTGTCGGCGGGTACCTACGAGCAGTACTTC. Its protein product is CASSLSAGTYEQYF.

The CDR3 region has the DNA TGTGCCAGCAGTGATACACCTCAAGAGACCCAGTACTTC. Residues: CASSDTPQETQYF. The chain carries TRBV25-1 and TRBJ2-5; unclear D gene. This CDR3 contains 13 residues. In germline, CDR1 is MGHDK, CDR2 SYGVNS. The V end lost 3 bases, the J end lost 2 bases, and 7 bases lay between the germline ends.

The V and J genes are TRBV11-3 and TRBJ2-1; 9 bases map to TRBD1. CDR1 and CDR2 from the germline V gene are SGHNT and YENEEA. The CDR3 runs 13 residues. The J segment lost 5 bases and the V segment lost 5 bases, leaving 1 base of the junction unmatched. The CDR3 here is CASSGTGNNEQFF. CDR3 DNA sequence: TGTGCCAGCAGCGGGACAGGGAACAATGAGCAGTTCTTC.

V usage is TRBV29-1 and J usage is TRBJ1-4; possibly TRBD1 for D (6 bases). From germline, CDR1 is SQVTM and CDR2 ANQGSEA. CDR3 size: 13 residues. Between the trimmed V and J ends, which lost 4 bases and 5 bases, there was a span of 11 bases. CDR3 coding DNA: TGCAGCGTTGCCAGGGGAGTGAATGAAAAACTGTTTTTT. Residues: CSVARGVNEKLFF.

The CDR3 nucleotides are TGTGCCAGCAGCCGGGGGGACGATCAGCCCCAGCATTTT. It translates to CASSRGDDQPQHF. The chain employs TRBV3-1 (or the pseudogene TRBV3-2) and TRBJ1-5, with D perhaps TRBD1 (5 bases). The germline V gene has CDR1 LGHDT and CDR2 YNNKEL (reference sequence). The V end lost 4 bases, the J end lost 5 bases, and 9 bases lay between the germline ends. The CDR3 is made up of 13 amino acids.

V is TRBV18 and J is TRBJ2-3, with 7 bases identical to TRBD1. The germline gives CDR1 KGHSH, CDR2 LQKENI. V was pared by 0 bases and J by 0 bases, with 3 bases of the junction left unmatched. CDR3 length: 16 amino acids. This chain's CDR3 is CASSPPRTGSTDTQYF. The DNA of the CDR3 is TGTGCCAGCTCACCACCTCGGACAGGTAGCACAGATACGCAGTATTTT.

The chain employs TRBV10-3 and TRBJ1-2; D might be TRBD1 (6 bases). Trimming cost V 7 bases and J 2 bases, with 8 bases left between them. This CDR3 has 12 amino acids. Germline loops: CDR1 ENHRY, CDR2 SYGVKD. The DNA of the CDR3 is TGTGCCATCACTACAGGGAACTATGGCTACACCTTC. Its translation is CAITTGNYGYTF.

The rearrangement links TRBV7-3 to TRBJ2-1; maybe TRBD2 (6 bases). V shed 1 base and J shed 4 bases, with 14 bases lying between them. Germline V lookup: CDR1 SGHTA, CDR2 FQGTGA. The CDR3 has 16 residues. The CDR3 coding sequence is TGTGCCAGCAGCTTAAATCGCGTGGCGGGGTACAATGAGCAGTTCTTC. Residues: CASSLNRVAGYNEQFF. Full variable domain (remainder filled in from reference TRBV7-3 and TRBJ2-1): GAGVSQTPSNKVTEKGKYVELRCDPISGHTALYWYRQSLGQGPEFLIYFQGTGAADDSGLPNDRFFAVRPEGSVSTLKIQRTERGDSAVYLCASSLNRVAGYNEQFFGPGTRLTVL.

The chain employs TRBV30 and TRBJ1-6, with D perhaps TRBD1 (5 bases). Trimming removed 7 bases at V and 13 bases at J, with 23 bases between. Germline loops: CDR1 GTSNPN, CDR2 SVGIG (reference sequence). The CDR3 covers 14 residues. The CDR3 DNA is TGTGCCTCGTGGGCGGGGTTGGGACTTAGCCCCCTCCACTTT. As protein: CASWAGLGLSPLHF.

Written as DNA, the CDR3 is TGTGCCAGCAGCGCTCTAGCGGGGGGTAGCACAGATACGCAGTATTTT. Translated, it gives CASSALAGGSTDTQYF. The chain employs TRBV6-4 and TRBJ2-3, with 11 nucleotides matching TRBD2. The CDR3 covers 16 residues. The V segment lost 6 bases and the J segment 0 bases; nucleotides outside the gene matches: 5. CDR1 is MRHNA and CDR2 is SNTAGT in the germline V gene.

The V gene is TRBV30, the J gene TRBJ2-7; 8 nucleotides agree with TRBD2. The length of the CDR3 is 14 residues. The J segment lost 6 bases and the V segment lost 3 bases, leaving 10 bases of the junction unmatched. In germline, CDR1 is GTSNPN, CDR2 SVGIG (reference sequence). Here the CDR3 reads CAWSVGLASPEQYF. The CDR3 nucleotides are TGTGCCTGGAGCGTAGGACTAGCTTCCCCCGAGCAGTACTTC.

V and J are TRBV10-3 and TRBJ1-6; 8 bases are a match to TRBD1. The CDR3 covers 13 residues. The germline CDR1 and CDR2 sequences are ENHRY and SYGVKD. Losses at the gene ends were 7 bases for V and 9 bases for J; bases not matched to a gene: 5. CDR3 DNA sequence: TGTGCCATCACCGGGACAGGCAGTTCACCCCTCCACTTT. Translation gives CAITGTGSSPLHF.

This clone has a count of ten or more. The rearrangement links TRBV6-5 to TRBJ1-5, with a tentative D call TRBD1 (6 bases). The CDR3 has 14 amino acids. Germline V lookup: CDR1 MNHEY, CDR2 SVGAGI. V lost 6 bases, J lost 0 bases, and 9 bases lay in between. The CDR3 nucleotides are TGTGCCAGCAGGACAGGAGATAGCAATCAGCCCCAGCATTTT. Translated: CASRTGDSNQPQHF.

This chain connects TRBV25-1 to TRBJ1-2, with D possibly matching TRBD1 (5 bases). Germline CDR1 is MGHDK and CDR2 is SYGVNS. V was cut by 3 bases and J by 4 bases, with 15 bases left in between. The CDR3 covers 15 residues. CDR3 DNA sequence: TGTGCCAGCAGTGATCCCGGGACTTTTTTCTATGGCTACACCTTC. This codes for CASSDPGTFFYGYTF.

The gene calls are TRBV5-1 and TRBJ1-6; D may be TRBD1 (5 bases). Trimming left V 6 bases short and J 5 bases short, with 15 bases between. The germline V gene encodes CDR1 SGHRS and CDR2 YFSETQ. The CDR3 sequence is 15 residues long. CDR3 DNA: TGCGCCAGCACCAATTCGACAGAGCATAATTCACCCCTCCACTTT. Protein sequence: CASTNSTEHNSPLHF.

This chain links TRBV19 with TRBJ2-7; 11 positions agree with TRBD1. The CDR3 spans 13 residues. Germline V lookup: CDR1 LNHDA, CDR2 SQIVND (reference sequence). As DNA, the CDR3 is TGTGCAGATACAAGGACAGGGGGCCACGAGCAGTACTTC. Translated: CADTRTGGHEQYF.

The count of this clone is one. The gene calls are TRBV29-1 and TRBJ1-2, with D possibly TRBD1 on 6 matching bases. This CDR3 has 14 amino acids. The V end was cut by 7 bases, the J end by 1 base, with 16 bases between. CDR1 and CDR2 (germline): SQVTM, ANQGSEA. The chain's CDR3 is CSAADRTHNYGYTF. DNA of the CDR3: TGCAGCGCCGCTGACAGGACCCATAACTATGGCTACACCTTC.

This clone was recorded only once. The rearrangement joins TRBV7-9 to TRBJ2-1; 10 bases fit TRBD1. The trim removed 2 bases at V and 9 bases at J, leaving 7 bases unmatched. The CDR3 sequence is 15 residues long. Germline assignment: CDR1 SEHNR and CDR2 FQNEAQ (reference sequence). CDR3 sequence (DNA): TGTGCCAGCAGCTTACACGGGACAGGGGAGAGTGAGCAGTTCTTC. As protein: CASSLHGTGESEQFF.